Presented here are 8 T cell receptor beta chains from one specimen sequenced in a study of blood T cell repertoires in COVID-19. Assay: immunoSEQ multiplex PCR; the TCRdb copy retains only in-frame clones and omits some. The sample has approximately 250,000 clones, 85% seen once. The sample taken for sequencing was peripheral blood. These receptors all stem from a man aged 35-49 years with acute or convalescent COVID-19.

The chain joins TRBV4-2 to TRBJ1-4; TRBD1 matches at 10 bases. Trimming removed 4 bases from V and 7 bases from J; junction bases left unmatched: 18. The CDR3 loop spans 19 amino acids. The germline V gene encodes CDR1 LGHNA and CDR2 YNFKEQ. The CDR3 is CASSPEPGTGVGRVEKLFF. The CDR3 region has the DNA TGTGCCAGCAGCCCTGAGCCTGGGACAGGGGTCGGTCGCGTTGAAAAACTGTTTTTT.

This sequence joins TRBV10-3 and TRBJ2-7, with TRBD2 matching 8 bases. The V and J ends lost 5 bases and 2 bases, in that order; junction bases with no gene match: 17. Germline CDR1 reads ENHRY; CDR2 reads SYGVKD. This CDR3 is built from 18 residues. CDR3 loop: CAISSSTAGGEEAYEQYF. The CDR3, as DNA: TGTGCCATCAGTTCGTCAACGGCGGGGGGCGAAGAAGCCTACGAGCAGTACTTC.

With regard to this clone: Other DNA sequences in the sample encode the same CDR3. The chain recombines TRBV30 with TRBJ1-1; D is ambiguous. With 0 bases removed from V and 1 base from J, the gap between germline ends came to 6 bases. The CDR3 is 13 amino acids. CDR1 GTSNPN and CDR2 SVGIG come from the germline V gene (reference sequence). The CDR3 region is CAWSVAGNTEAFF. CDR3 in DNA: TGTGCCTGGAGTGTAGCAGGGAACACTGAAGCTTTCTTT.

This clone has just a few counts. The chain uses TRBV10-3 and TRBJ1-1; D might be TRBD1 (6 bases). CDR3 size: 18 residues. Trimming left V 2 bases short and J 0 bases short, with 19 bases between. Germline CDR1 reads ENHRY; CDR2 reads SYGVKD. As DNA, the CDR3 is TGTGCCATCAGTGAGCCCTCGGGGGGCCGCGGGGTGAACACTGAAGCTTTCTTT. Protein: CAISEPSGGRGVNTEAFF.

The gene calls are TRBV7-9 and TRBJ1-4; 8 bases are a match to TRBD1. V lost 1 base and J lost 5; bases outside the gene matches: 0. Germline loops: CDR1 SEHNR, CDR2 FQNEAQ (reference sequence). The CDR3 contains 14 residues. In DNA form, the CDR3 reads TGTGCCAGCAGCTTAGGGACAGGGAATGAAAAACTGTTTTTT. Residues: CASSLGTGNEKLFF.

V and J are TRBV7-9 and TRBJ1-1, with 9 bases lining up with TRBD1. This CDR3 contains 15 residues. V dropped 5 bases and J dropped 4; count of bases not matched to a gene: 8. Germline V gene lookup returns CDR1 SEHNR and CDR2 FQNEAQ (reference sequence). This CDR3 reads CASSRQGVRVTEAFF. In DNA, the CDR3 is TGTGCCAGCAGCCGACAGGGGGTGAGAGTCACTGAAGCTTTCTTT. The entire variable domain, with the rest obtained from reference TRBV7-9 and TRBJ1-1, is as follows: DTGVSQNPRHKITKRGQNVTFRCDPISEHNRLYWYRQTLGQGPEFLTYFQNEAQLEKSRLLSDRFSAERPKGSFSTLEIQRTEQGDSAMYLCASSRQGVRVTEAFFGQGTRLTVV.

V gene TRBV6-4 combines with J gene TRBJ1-1; D not resolved. Trimming took off 0 bases at V and 6 bases at J, with 20 bases between the two ends. This CDR3 spans 17 amino acids. Germline assignment: CDR1 MRHNA and CDR2 SNTAGT. The CDR3 DNA follows: TGTGCCAGCAGTGACTCATCCGGGGTCACCCGAGTGTCTGAAGCTTTCTTT. Its protein is CASSDSSGVTRVSEAFF.

This chain links TRBV10-3 with TRBJ1-4; 8 nucleotides align to TRBD1. In germline, CDR1 is ENHRY, CDR2 SYGVKD. With V trimmed by 4 bases and J by 7 bases, 5 bases remained unmatched. CDR3 length: 14 residues. CDR3 bases: TGTGCCATCAGTGGGACAGGGTTGGGTGAAAAACTGTTTTTT. Amino acid sequence: CAISGTGLGEKLFF.